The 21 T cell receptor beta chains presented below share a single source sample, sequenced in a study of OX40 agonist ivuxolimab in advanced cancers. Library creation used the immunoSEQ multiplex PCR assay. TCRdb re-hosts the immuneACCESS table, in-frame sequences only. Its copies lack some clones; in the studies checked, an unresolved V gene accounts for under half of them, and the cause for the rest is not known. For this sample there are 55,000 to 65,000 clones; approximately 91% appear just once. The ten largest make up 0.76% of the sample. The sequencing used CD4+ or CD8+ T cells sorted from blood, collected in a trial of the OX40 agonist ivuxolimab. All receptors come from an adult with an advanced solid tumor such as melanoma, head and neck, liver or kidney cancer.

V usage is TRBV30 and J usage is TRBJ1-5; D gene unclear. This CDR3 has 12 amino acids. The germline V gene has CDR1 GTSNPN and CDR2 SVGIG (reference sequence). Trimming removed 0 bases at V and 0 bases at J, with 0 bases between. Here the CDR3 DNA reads TGTGCCTGGAGTGTTAGCAATCAGCCCCAGCATTTT. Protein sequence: CAWSVSNQPQHF.

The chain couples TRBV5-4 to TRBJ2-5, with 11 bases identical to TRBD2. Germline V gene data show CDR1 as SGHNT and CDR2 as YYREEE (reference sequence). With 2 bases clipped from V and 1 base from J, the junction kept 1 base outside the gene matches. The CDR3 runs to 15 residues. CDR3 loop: CASSLGLAGQETQYF. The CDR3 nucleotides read TGTGCCAGCAGCTTAGGACTAGCGGGCCAAGAGACCCAGTACTTC.

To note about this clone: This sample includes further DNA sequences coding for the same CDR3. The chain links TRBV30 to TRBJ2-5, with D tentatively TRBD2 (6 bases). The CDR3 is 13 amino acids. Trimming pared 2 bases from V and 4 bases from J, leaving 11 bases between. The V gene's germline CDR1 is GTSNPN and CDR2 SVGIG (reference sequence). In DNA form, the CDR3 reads TGTGCCTGGAGTAGGCAGGGAGGAGAGACCCAGTACTTC. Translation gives CAWSRQGGETQYF.

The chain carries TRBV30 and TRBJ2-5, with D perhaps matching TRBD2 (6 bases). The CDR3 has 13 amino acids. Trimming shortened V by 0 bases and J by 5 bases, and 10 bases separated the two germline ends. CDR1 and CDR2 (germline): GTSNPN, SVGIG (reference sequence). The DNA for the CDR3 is TGTGCCTGGAGTGTTCTCGGGACTGAGACCCAGTACTTC. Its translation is CAWSVLGTETQYF.

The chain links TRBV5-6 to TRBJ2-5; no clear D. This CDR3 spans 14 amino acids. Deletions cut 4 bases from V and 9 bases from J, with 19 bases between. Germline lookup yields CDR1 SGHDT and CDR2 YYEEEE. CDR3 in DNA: TGTGCCAGCAGCCGCCCGGTTTCACCTGCGGCCCAGTACTTC. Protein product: CASSRPVSPAAQYF.

The CDR3 DNA sequence: TGTGCCAGCAGCTTGACAGGGGCGTCCTATGGCTACACCTTC. Residues: CASSLTGASYGYTF. The gene calls are TRBV7-3 and TRBJ1-2; the match to TRBD1 covers 8 bases. V lost 3 bases to trimming and J lost 4 bases; unmatched junction nucleotides: 4. This CDR3 has 14 residues. Germline assignment: CDR1 SGHTA and CDR2 FQGTGA.

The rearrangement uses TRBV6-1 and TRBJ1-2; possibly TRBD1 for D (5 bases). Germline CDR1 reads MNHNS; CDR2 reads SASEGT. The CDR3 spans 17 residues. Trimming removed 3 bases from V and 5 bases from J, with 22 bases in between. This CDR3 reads CASSDPGKGRKGYGYTF. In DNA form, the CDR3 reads TGTGCCAGCAGTGATCCGGGCAAGGGGAGAAAAGGATATGGCTACACCTTC.

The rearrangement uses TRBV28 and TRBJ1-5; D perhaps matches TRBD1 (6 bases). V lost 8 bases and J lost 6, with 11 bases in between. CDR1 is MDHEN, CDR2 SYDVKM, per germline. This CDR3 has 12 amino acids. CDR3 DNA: TGTGCCAGCGGGACAAGGGTTCAGCCCCAGCATTTT. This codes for CASGTRVQPQHF.

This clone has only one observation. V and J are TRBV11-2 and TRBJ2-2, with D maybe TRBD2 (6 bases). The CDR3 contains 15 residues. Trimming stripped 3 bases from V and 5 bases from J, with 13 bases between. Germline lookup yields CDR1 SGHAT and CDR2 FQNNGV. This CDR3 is CASSFGTPATGELFF. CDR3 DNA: TGTGCCAGCAGCTTTGGGACTCCGGCAACCGGGGAGCTGTTTTTT.

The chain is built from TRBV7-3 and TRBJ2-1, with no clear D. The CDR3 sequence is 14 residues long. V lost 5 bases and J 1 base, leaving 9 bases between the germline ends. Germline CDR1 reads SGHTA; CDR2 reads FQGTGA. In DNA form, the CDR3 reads TGTGCCAGCAGCGCGGATCGATCCTACAATGAGCAGTTCTTC. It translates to CASSADRSYNEQFF.

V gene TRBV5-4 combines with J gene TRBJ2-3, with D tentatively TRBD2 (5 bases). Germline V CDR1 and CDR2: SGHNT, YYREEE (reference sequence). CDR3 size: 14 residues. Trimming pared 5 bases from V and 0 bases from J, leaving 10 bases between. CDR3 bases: TGTGCCAGCAGGCAAGCGGCTAGCACAGATACGCAGTATTTT. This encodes CASRQAASTDTQYF.

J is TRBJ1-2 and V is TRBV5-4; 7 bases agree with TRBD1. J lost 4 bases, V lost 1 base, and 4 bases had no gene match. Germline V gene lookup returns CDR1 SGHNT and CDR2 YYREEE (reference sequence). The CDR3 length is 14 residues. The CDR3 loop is CASSLTGVFYGYTF. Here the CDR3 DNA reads TGTGCCAGCAGCTTGACAGGGGTATTCTATGGCTACACCTTC.

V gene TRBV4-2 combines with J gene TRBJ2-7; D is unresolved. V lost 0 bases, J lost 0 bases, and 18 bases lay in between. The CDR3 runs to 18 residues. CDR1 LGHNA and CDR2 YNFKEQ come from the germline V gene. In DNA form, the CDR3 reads TGTGCCAGCAGCCAAGATCTGCGTTTGGGCGGTTACTCCTACGAGCAGTACTTC. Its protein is CASSQDLRLGGYSYEQYF.

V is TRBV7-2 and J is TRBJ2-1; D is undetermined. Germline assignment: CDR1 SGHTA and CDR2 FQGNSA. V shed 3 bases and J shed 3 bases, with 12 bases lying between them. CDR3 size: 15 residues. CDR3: CASSLDGPNYNEQFF. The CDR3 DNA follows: TGTGCCAGCAGCTTGGACGGACCGAACTACAATGAGCAGTTCTTC. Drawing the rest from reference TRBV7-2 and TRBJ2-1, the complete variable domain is GAGVSQSPSNKVTEKGKDVELRCDPISGHTALYWYRQSLGQGLEFLIYFQGNSAPDKSGLPSDRFSAERTGGSVSTLTIQRTQQEDSAVYLCASSLDGPNYNEQFFGPGTRLTVL.

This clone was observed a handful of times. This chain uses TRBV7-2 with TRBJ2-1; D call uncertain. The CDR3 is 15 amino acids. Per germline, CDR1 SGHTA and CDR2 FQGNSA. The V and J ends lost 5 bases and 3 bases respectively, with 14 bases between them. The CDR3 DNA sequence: TGTGCCAGCAGCCCTGGTGAGGCTTTCTACAATGAGCAGTTCTTC. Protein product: CASSPGEAFYNEQFF. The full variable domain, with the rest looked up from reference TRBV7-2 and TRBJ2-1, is GAGVSQSPSNKVTEKGKDVELRCDPISGHTALYWYRQSLGQGLEFLIYFQGNSAPDKSGLPSDRFSAERTGGSVSTLTIQRTQQEDSAVYLCASSPGEAFYNEQFFGPGTRLTVL.

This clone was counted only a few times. For the CDR3, the DNA is TGTGCCAGCAGCACCCGGGACAGGGGAGTCATGGAGACCCAGTACTTC. It is translated as CASSTRDRGVMETQYF. V gene TRBV28 combines with J gene TRBJ2-5, with TRBD1 identical over 10 bases. Germline assignment: CDR1 MDHEN and CDR2 SYDVKM. The V gene end was trimmed by 6 bases and the J gene end by 5 bases; junction bases not matched to a gene: 12. The CDR3 runs to 16 residues.

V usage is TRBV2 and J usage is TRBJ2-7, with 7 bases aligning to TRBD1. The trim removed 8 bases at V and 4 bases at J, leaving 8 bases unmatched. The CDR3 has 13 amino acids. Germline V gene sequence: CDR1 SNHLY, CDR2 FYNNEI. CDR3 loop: CASGAGGWYEQYF. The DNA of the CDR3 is TGTGCCAGCGGCGCAGGGGGTTGGTACGAGCAGTACTTC.

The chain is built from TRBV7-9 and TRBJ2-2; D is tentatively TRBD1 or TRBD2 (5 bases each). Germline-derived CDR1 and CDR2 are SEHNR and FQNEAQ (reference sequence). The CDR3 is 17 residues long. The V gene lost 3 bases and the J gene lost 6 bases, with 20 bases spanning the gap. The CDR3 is CASSFRGLGVPAGELFF. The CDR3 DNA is TGTGCCAGCAGCTTCCGGGGCCTAGGCGTACCGGCCGGGGAGCTGTTTTTT.

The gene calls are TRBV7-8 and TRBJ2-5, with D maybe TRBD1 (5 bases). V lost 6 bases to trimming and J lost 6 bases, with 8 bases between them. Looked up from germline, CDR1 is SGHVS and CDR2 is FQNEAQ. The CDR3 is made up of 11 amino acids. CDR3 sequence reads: CASRTAQTQYF. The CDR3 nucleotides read TGTGCCAGCAGGACAGCCCAGACCCAGTACTTC.

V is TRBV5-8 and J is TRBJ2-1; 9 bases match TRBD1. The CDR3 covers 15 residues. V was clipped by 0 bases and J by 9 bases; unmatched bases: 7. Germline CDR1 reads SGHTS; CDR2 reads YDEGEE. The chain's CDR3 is CASSLDGTGLPEQFF. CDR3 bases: TGTGCCAGCAGCTTGGACGGGACAGGGCTCCCTGAGCAGTTCTTC. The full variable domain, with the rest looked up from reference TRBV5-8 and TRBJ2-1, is EAGVTQSPTHLIKTRGQQATLRCSPISGHTSVYWYQQALGLGLQFLLWYDEGEERNRGNFPPRFSGRQFPNYSSELNVNALELEDSALYLCASSLDGTGLPEQFFGPGTRLTVL.

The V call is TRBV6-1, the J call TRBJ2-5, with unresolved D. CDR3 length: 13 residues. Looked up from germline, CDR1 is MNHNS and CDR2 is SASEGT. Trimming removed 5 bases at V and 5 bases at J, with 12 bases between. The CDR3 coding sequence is TGTGCCAGCAGTTTACAACCACAGGAGACCCAGTACTTC. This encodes CASSLQPQETQYF.